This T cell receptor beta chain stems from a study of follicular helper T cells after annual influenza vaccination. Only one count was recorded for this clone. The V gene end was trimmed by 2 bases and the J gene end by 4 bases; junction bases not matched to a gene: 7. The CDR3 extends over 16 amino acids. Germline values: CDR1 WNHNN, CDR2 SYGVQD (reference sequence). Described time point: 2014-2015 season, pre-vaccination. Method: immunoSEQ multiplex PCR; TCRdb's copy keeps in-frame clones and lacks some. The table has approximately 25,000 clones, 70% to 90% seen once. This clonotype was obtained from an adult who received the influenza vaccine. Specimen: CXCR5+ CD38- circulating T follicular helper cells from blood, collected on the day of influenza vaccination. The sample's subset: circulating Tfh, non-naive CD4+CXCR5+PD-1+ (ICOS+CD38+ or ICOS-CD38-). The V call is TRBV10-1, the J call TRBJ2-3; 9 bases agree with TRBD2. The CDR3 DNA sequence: TGCGCCAGCAGTGAGCGTAGCGGGAGTAGGGCAGATACGCAGTATTTT. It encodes CASSERSGSRADTQYF.